This T cell receptor beta chain is drawn from a study of blood T cells in healthy people across ages (dated by TCRdb to about 2015). In terms of the full investigation: Template switching captured roughly one uniquely barcoded TCR beta cDNA molecule per two T cells in model experiments. Age-related changes in TCR beta repertoire diversity were measured in the study by deep sequencing normalized with unique cDNA molecular identifiers. The donors were split into four age groups: young (average roughly 15 years), middle-aged (roughly 40), aged (roughly 60) and long-lived (approximately 80). To avoid experimental bias, donors of different ages were spread randomly across the sequencing lanes. The study analyzed two additional independent replicas of 1 million unique cDNA reads from the same blood draw for two donors, one aged 18 to 30 and one aged 80 or older.

This clonotype was seen a few times. It lacks a known antigen. No base quality values were provided; no much bigger clone lies one nucleotide off. The approximately 41 donors, aged about 6 to 100 years, were systemically healthy Caucasian individuals from Russia. About 10 milliliters of peripheral blood were drawn from each donor into EDTA-treated Vacutainer tubes. PBMCs were isolated by Ficoll-Paque density-gradient centrifugation, with at least 7 million obtained per sample. Trizol reagent was used to extract total RNA from the PBMCs, yielding at least 5 micrograms per sample. Naive CD45RAhigh/CD27high T cell percentages were measured by flow cytometry on a PBMC aliquot from every donor. A distance of 12 bases separates the germline ends of V and J, which lose 6 bases and 2 bases respectively. Counted from cysteine to phenylalanine, this CDR3 has 14 amino acids. Only the CDR3 part of the read is kept: 42 bases, read in frame from the first base. Looking up the germline V gene yields CDR1 SNHLY and CDR2 FYNNEI.

The library was made by 5' RACE. Sequencing used an Illumina HiSeq 2500. A second PCR of about 6 to 11 cycles was performed with a sample-barcoded 5' primer and a J-beta primer mix. A unique molecular identifier was introduced onto each TCR beta cDNA molecule by a template-switch 5' adaptor carrying 12 random nucleotides. At least 2.5 million CDR3-containing paired-end reads were obtained from each sample. First-strand cDNA was synthesized from all RNA with the Mint cDNA synthesis kit, primed by a TRBC-specific oligonucleotide. All cDNA was treated with uracil-DNA glycosylase and then went through a first 18-cycle PCR with the universal primers M1SS and BC2_uni_R. Concerning the study's data processing: Normalization of each sample was performed by random selection of 1 million high-quality reads, each carrying a distinct molecular identifier. Reads with shared molecular identifiers were discarded instead of being binned into consensus sequences. CDR3 identification, clonotype clustering and error correction used MiTCR with a Q25 quality threshold and the strictest error-elimination algorithm. A nonparametric unseen species model with Euler transformation was used to estimate lower-bound total TCR beta diversity. TCRdb passed the public sequencing reads through fastp at Q25 and MiXCR, retaining productive beta sequences. CDR3 protein duplicates are merged, each entry listing the most common genes and DNA. The V and J calls were not made by the authors but by TCRdb's processing. This sample is represented by about 1,600,000 distinct CDR3 sequences; roughly 40% of them were singletons. The ten largest clones add up to roughly 8.2% of the sample.

Here is what the overall study found, with its caveats: Estimates of total diversity based on one million sequenced T cells were regarded as lower bounds and as underestimates. A strong correlation was found between observed TCR beta diversity and the percentage of naive T cells measured by flow cytometry. As age increased, observed TCR beta diversity per million T cells dropped in a roughly linear way, and a significant reduction was already evident by age 40. Compared with the aged group, more naive CD4+ T cells, fewer expanded clones and increased TCR diversity were shown by the long-lived group, suggesting age selection. Donor CMV infection status was unknown, potentially confounding age-related changes in expanded clonotypes. Since profiling was done on bulk unsorted PBMCs, naive and antigen-experienced compartments could not be conclusively compared.

This TCR was recovered from a woman in her late teens or twenties in good health. The sequence links TRBV2 to TRBJ2-3; confidence is insufficient to name the D gene. The sequencing sample was made of blood. In nucleotides, the sequence is TGTGCCAGCAGCCCGGGTCGAACCACAGATACGCAGTATTTT. Its amino acids are CASSPGRTTDTQYF.